These 32 T cell receptor beta chains were all obtained from the same sample, sequenced in a study of Ad26.COV2.S vaccination and SARS-CoV-2 variants. Treatment described: roughly 20 received Ad26.COV2.S at low or high dose, single or two shots; several received placebo; per-sample allocation not given. Day 63 following the first vaccine or placebo injection was when the samples were taken. Measured with immunoSEQ multiplex PCR; TCRdb has only the in-frame clones, and not every one. The sample consists of around 450,000 clones, roughly 90% of them appearing once. The specimen was peripheral blood, collected in a trial of Ad26.COV2.S vaccine versus placebo. These receptors came from a person aged 18-65 years who received the Ad26.COV2.S COVID-19 vaccine or a placebo.

The chain combines TRBV12-3 or TRBV12-4 with TRBJ2-1, with no clear D. Trimming took off 4 bases at V and 9 bases at J, with 10 bases between the two ends. The CDR3 contains 12 residues. CDR3 bases: TGTGCCAGCAGTTACGCGTCGAGTGAGCAGTTCTTC. Translated, it gives CASSYASSEQFF.

A single count supports this clone. V and J are TRBV6-5 and TRBJ1-5, with no clear D. Trimming pared 2 bases from V and 0 bases from J, leaving 8 bases between. Germline CDR1 reads MNHEY; CDR2 reads SVGAGI. The length of the CDR3 is 15 residues. The DNA for the CDR3 is TGTGCCAGCAGTTACGACGCAGATAGCAATCAGCCCCAGCATTTT. Its translation: CASSYDADSNQPQHF.

The chain employs TRBV28 and TRBJ1-1, with a possible D match to TRBD1 (6 bases). The V and J ends lost 3 bases and 4 bases respectively, with 12 bases between them. This CDR3 comprises 14 residues. Germline lookup yields CDR1 MDHEN and CDR2 SYDVKM. CDR3 region: CASSFGTLGTEAFF. CDR3 coding DNA: TGTGCCAGCAGTTTCGGGACACTGGGCACTGAAGCTTTCTTT.

The J gene is TRBJ2-3, the V gene TRBV28; 7 nucleotides agree with TRBD2. The CDR3 covers 15 residues. CDR1 is MDHEN, CDR2 SYDVKM, per germline. The V gene end was trimmed by 0 bases and the J gene end by 2 bases; junction bases not matched to a gene: 2. CDR3 in DNA: TGTGCCAGCAGTTTATGGGGAGGGTACACAGATACGCAGTATTTT. Translating it yields CASSLWGGYTDTQYF.

The rearrangement uses TRBV6-5 and TRBJ1-6, with a tentative D call TRBD1 (5 bases). The CDR3 has 14 amino acids. CDR1 and CDR2 (germline): MNHEY, SVGAGI. The V end lost 2 bases, the J end lost 8 bases, and 10 bases lay between the germline ends. CDR3 nucleotide sequence: TGTGCCAGCAGTTACGGGGCGGTCGATTCACCCCTCCACTTT. It translates to CASSYGAVDSPLHF.

This sequence joins TRBV9 and TRBJ1-1; perhaps TRBD1 as D (6 bases). The germline CDR1 and CDR2 sequences are SGDLS and YYNGEE. V lost 4 bases and J lost 3, with 16 bases in between. The CDR3 has 15 residues. The CDR3 loop reads CASSPSGEWDTEAFF. DNA of the CDR3: TGTGCCAGCAGCCCCTCAGGGGAATGGGACACTGAAGCTTTCTTT.

The CDR3 coding sequence is TGTGCCATCAGTGCAGGACAGATCAATCAGCCCCAGCATTTT. Its translation: CAISAGQINQPQHF. The rearrangement uses TRBV10-3 and TRBJ1-5; TRBD1 is a possible D gene (6 bases). CDR1 ENHRY and CDR2 SYGVKD come from the germline V gene. There are 14 residues in the CDR3. V shed 4 bases and J shed 3 bases, with 10 bases lying between them.

Here the CDR3 reads CATSREGREGEPQHF. The CDR3 bases are TGTGCCACCAGCAGAGAGGGCAGGGAGGGTGAACCCCAGCATTTT. The chain combines TRBV15 with TRBJ1-5; perhaps TRBD1 as D (5 bases). The CDR3 length is 15 residues. Germline V lookup: CDR1 LNHNV, CDR2 YYDKDF (reference sequence). The ends were cut back, 0 bases at V and 10 bases at J, with 16 bases in the middle.

The V call is TRBV6-4, the J call TRBJ1-2; 7 bases fit TRBD1. The CDR3 loop spans 13 amino acids. Germline trimming cut 6 bases from V and 4 bases from J; bases unmatched to any gene: 5. CDR1 is MRHNA, CDR2 SNTAGT, per germline. CDR3 protein: CASRLSGGYGYTF. CDR3 sequence (DNA): TGTGCCAGCAGGCTCTCAGGGGGCTATGGCTACACCTTC.

V and J are TRBV3-1 (or the pseudogene TRBV3-2) and TRBJ2-3; the match to TRBD1 covers 8 bases. Losses at the gene ends were 7 bases for V and 4 bases for J; bases not matched to a gene: 7. The CDR3 loop spans 14 amino acids. The germline V gene has CDR1 LGHDT and CDR2 YNNKEL (reference sequence). CDR3 residues: CASTQGAGADTQYF. For the CDR3, the DNA is TGTGCCAGCACCCAGGGGGCCGGGGCAGATACGCAGTATTTT.

The CDR3 DNA sequence: TGTGCCAGCAGCCAAGGCAGAGACTACGAGCAGTACTTC. Translation: CASSQGRDYEQYF. This chain links TRBV3-1 (or the pseudogene TRBV3-2) with TRBJ2-7; D not resolved. Trimming took off 1 base at V and 3 bases at J, with 7 bases between the two ends. The CDR3 runs to 13 residues. Germline assignment: CDR1 LGHDT and CDR2 YNNKEL (reference sequence).

This sequence joins TRBV5-1 and TRBJ2-3; 8 positions agree with TRBD2. The germline V gene has CDR1 SGHRS and CDR2 YFSETQ. Losses at the gene ends were 0 bases for V and 4 bases for J; bases not matched to a gene: 4. The CDR3 has 15 residues. The CDR3 nucleotides read TGCGCCAGCAGCTTGGAGGGACTAGGGCCAGATACGCAGTATTTT. This gives the protein CASSLEGLGPDTQYF.

The chain combines TRBV29-1 with TRBJ2-1; D perhaps matches TRBD2 (7 bases). V lost 7 bases to trimming and J lost 6 bases, with 19 bases between them. The CDR3 runs to 14 residues. Germline-derived CDR1 and CDR2 are SQVTM and ANQGSEA. In DNA, the CDR3 is TGCAGCGGTAGCACCACAGGGAGGGGCAATGAGCAGTTCTTC. Its translation is CSGSTTGRGNEQFF.

The gene calls are TRBV28 and TRBJ2-4; D is perhaps TRBD1 or TRBD2 (5 bases each). V lost 7 bases to trimming and J lost 9 bases, with 28 bases between them. Germline CDR1 MDHEN, CDR2 SYDVKM. There are 17 residues in the CDR3. The CDR3 region is CASTDDRSLRGDGIQYF. CDR3 DNA: TGTGCCAGCACGGACGATCGGTCGTTACGAGGGGACGGCATTCAGTACTTC.

This clone has just a few counts. The chain uses TRBV19 and TRBJ1-4, with a tentative D call TRBD1 (5 bases). This CDR3 is 13 amino acids long. V lost 7 bases, J lost 4 bases, and 10 bases lay in between. In germline, CDR1 is LNHDA, CDR2 SQIVND (reference sequence). In nucleotides, the CDR3 is TGTGCCAGTAACAGGAATCGTAATGAAAAACTGTTTTTT. Translating it yields CASNRNRNEKLFF.

V is TRBV4-1 and J is TRBJ1-2; D might be TRBD1 (6 bases). The germline V and J ends were trimmed by 1 base and 3 bases, with 12 bases remaining between them. CDR1 is MGHRA, CDR2 YSYEKL, per germline. The CDR3 totals 15 residues. In DNA, the CDR3 is TGCGCCAGCAGCCAAGCGTTGGACAGTCACTATGGCTACACCTTC. Translating it yields CASSQALDSHYGYTF.

The J gene is TRBJ1-2, the V gene TRBV28; D is undetermined. V dropped 5 bases and J dropped 4 bases, with 11 bases sitting between them. This CDR3 region has 13 residues. Germline V gives CDR1 MDHEN, CDR2 SYDVKM. The DNA of the CDR3 is TGTGCCAGCAGTCATCATAGTTTCTATGGCTACACCTTC. It codes for CASSHHSFYGYTF.

The gene calls are TRBV4-3 and TRBJ1-2; the D gene is possibly TRBD1 (6 bases). The CDR3 extends over 15 amino acids. CDR1 LGHNA and CDR2 YSLEER come from the germline V gene. Between the trimmed V and J ends, which lost 2 bases and 8 bases, there was a span of 18 bases. The CDR3 sequence: CASSQKRGTSEGYTF. In nucleotides, the CDR3 is TGCGCCAGCAGCCAAAAAAGGGGGACATCGGAGGGCTACACCTTC.

The chain combines TRBV4-3 with TRBJ2-3; D assignment may be TRBD1 or TRBD2 (6 bases each). V lost 0 bases and J lost 4, with 14 bases in between. CDR1 and CDR2 from the germline V gene are LGHNA and YSLEER. The CDR3 is made up of 16 amino acids. CDR3 in amino acids: CASSQDWGAEADTQYF. In DNA form, the CDR3 reads TGCGCCAGCAGCCAAGATTGGGGGGCGGAGGCAGATACGCAGTATTTT.

V and J are TRBV7-9 and TRBJ1-2, with TRBD1 matching over 7 bases. The ends lost 4 bases at V and 7 bases at J; junction bases unmatched: 9. CDR1 is SEHNR, CDR2 FQNEAQ, per germline (reference sequence). CDR3 size: 14 residues. CDR3 sequence (DNA): TGTGCCAGCAGCTCCGGCGCCCGGGACAGTGGCTACACCTTC. Translated: CASSSGARDSGYTF.

The rearrangement links TRBV7-2 to TRBJ1-6; possibly TRBD1 for D (5 bases). This CDR3 contains 14 residues. Between the trimmed V and J ends, which lost 3 bases and 10 bases, there was a span of 13 bases. The V gene's germline CDR1 is SGHTA and CDR2 FQGNSA. The CDR3 coding sequence is TGTGCCAGCAGCTTTTCAGGGAGTCGGTCACCCCTCCACTTT. This sequence encodes CASSFSGSRSPLHF.

This chain joins TRBV19 and TRBJ2-1, with TRBD2 identical over 9 bases. This CDR3 has 18 amino acids. Germline V gene lookup returns CDR1 LNHDA and CDR2 SQIVND (reference sequence). The junction had 15 bases not matched to a gene; V was cut back by 5 bases and J by 4 bases. The CDR3 bases are TGTGCCAGTAGTCCCTCTAGCGGGGCGGCAACTCTTTACAATGAGCAGTTCTTC. This sequence encodes CASSPSSGAATLYNEQFF.

J is TRBJ1-6 and V is TRBV10-3; 11 bases line up with TRBD1. Germline CDR1 is ENHRY and CDR2 is SYGVKD. V shed 3 bases, J shed 7 bases, and the junction held 5 bases outside the gene matches. The CDR3 contains 16 residues. CDR3 amino acids: CAISDAGTGGNSPLHF. In nucleotides, the CDR3 is TGTGCCATCAGTGATGCCGGGACAGGGGGAAATTCACCCCTCCACTTT.

The chain recombines TRBV19 with TRBJ2-7; perhaps TRBD2 as D (5 bases). Trimming left V 7 bases short and J 3 bases short, with 22 bases between. The CDR3 totals 16 residues. Per germline, CDR1 LNHDA and CDR2 SQIVND (reference sequence). CDR3 amino acids: CASTPTVGEFYYEQYF. CDR3 nucleotides: TGTGCCAGTACTCCGACGGTCGGGGAATTCTACTACGAGCAGTACTTC.

This chain joins TRBV19 and TRBJ1-6; weak D call: TRBD1 (5 bases). The CDR3 contains 15 residues. Trimming stripped 3 bases from V and 5 bases from J, with 11 bases between. The germline V gene has CDR1 LNHDA and CDR2 SQIVND (reference sequence). CDR3 residues: CASSILAGNNSPLHF. As DNA, the CDR3 is TGTGCCAGTAGTATTCTGGCAGGGAATAATTCACCCCTCCACTTT.

CDR3 nucleotide sequence: TGTGCCAGCAGCTTACACAGGGGGGCAACTAATGAAAAACTGTTTTTT. It translates to CASSLHRGATNEKLFF. V and J are TRBV11-2 and TRBJ1-4, with 8 bases lining up with TRBD1. Germline trimming cut 2 bases from V and 0 bases from J; bases unmatched to any gene: 2. From germline, CDR1 is SGHAT and CDR2 FQNNGV. The CDR3 totals 16 residues.

The gene calls are TRBV2 and TRBJ1-2; D unclear. CDR1 SNHLY and CDR2 FYNNEI come from the germline V gene. V gave up 6 bases and J gave up 4 bases, with 6 bases separating them. The CDR3 covers 11 residues. CDR3 sequence reads: CASSAIYGYTF. In nucleotides, the CDR3 is TGTGCCAGCAGCGCTATCTATGGCTACACCTTC.

The rearrangement links TRBV6-4 to TRBJ2-3; 13 nucleotides agree with TRBD2. The CDR3 length is 16 residues. The V gene end was trimmed by 3 bases and the J gene end by 6 bases; junction bases not matched to a gene: 6. CDR1 MRHNA and CDR2 SNTAGT come from the germline V gene. The CDR3 DNA is TGTGCCAGCAGTGAAACTAGCGGGGGGGCCACTGATACGCAGTATTTT. This sequence encodes CASSETSGGATDTQYF.

In its sample, this clone was seen once. The rearrangement uses TRBV9 and TRBJ2-7; 9 bases match TRBD1. This CDR3 contains 14 residues. Trimming removed 4 bases from V and 11 bases from J; junction bases left unmatched: 13. Germline V gene data show CDR1 as SGDLS and CDR2 as YYNGEE. For the CDR3, the DNA is TGTGCCAGCAGCCCTCGGGACAGGGAAAGAGAAAAGTACTTC. Its protein product is CASSPRDREREKYF.

A single count supports this clone. The chain joins TRBV7-9 to TRBJ2-2, with D unresolved. Germline V gene data show CDR1 as SEHNR and CDR2 as FQNEAQ (reference sequence). The CDR3 is made up of 14 amino acids. Trimming shortened V by 1 base and J by 3 bases, and 6 bases separated the two germline ends. The DNA for the CDR3 is TGTGCCAGCAGCTTAGGGTTGGACACCGGGGAGCTGTTTTTT. Residues: CASSLGLDTGELFF.

This chain joins TRBV12-5 and TRBJ1-1; maybe TRBD1 (5 bases). The CDR3 is 13 amino acids. Germline CDR1 reads LGHNT; CDR2 reads FRNRAP. V dropped 4 bases and J dropped 4 bases, with 10 bases sitting between them. The CDR3 sequence is CASGYGGGTEAFF. CDR3 nucleotide sequence: TGTGCTAGTGGTTATGGGGGGGGCACTGAAGCTTTCTTT.

V is TRBV5-1 and J is TRBJ2-1; 9 bases match TRBD2. The junction had 15 bases not matched to a gene; V was cut back by 1 base and J by 7 bases. CDR3 length: 18 residues. CDR1 and CDR2 (germline): SGHRS, YFSETQ. CDR3: CASSLRWRGGMAENEQFF. The CDR3 nucleotides are TGCGCCAGCAGCTTGAGGTGGCGGGGGGGCATGGCTGAAAATGAGCAGTTCTTC.